The clone carrying this T cell receptor (beta chain) turned up a few times. The antigen remains undetermined. There are 18 residues in the CDR3. Per the germline V gene, CDR1 is SQVTM and CDR2 is ANQGSEA. V was cut by 2 bases and J by 0 bases, with 20 bases left in between. TCRdb processed the reads anew with MiXCR; each CDR3 protein has one entry. The data contain around 530,000 distinct CDR3 sequences, 26% of them singletons. This specimen belongs to a study of T cell repertoires in cytomegalovirus infection. At the level of the study: CMV infection and matching HLA type were both indicated by public TCR beta signatures.

Study-wide results and caveats: Carriage of CMV together with the relevant HLA was identifiable through cumulative public TCR beta family frequency. Ex vivo, HLA-C-restricted CMV-specific TCR beta clonotypes prevailed over the rest of the response.

The receptor was derived from a human donor in good health (CMV status not recorded). Some clones in this sample may be carry-over from other donors' samples. The chain couples TRBV29-1 to TRBJ2-1, with a weak D call TRBD2 (6 bases). The specimen was PBMCs. This chain's CDR3 is CSVESGASALTSYNEQFF. CDR3 in DNA: TGCAGCGTTGAATCCGGGGCTAGCGCGCTTACCTCCTACAATGAGCAGTTCTTC.